These 27 T cell receptor beta chains were sequenced from one sample in a study of post-analysis software for immune sequencing data. Study-level points and caveats: Four to six TRBV segments were more frequent in patients than controls; TRBV5-6, TRBV5-1 and TRBV20-1 belonged to this group.

For these TCRs, the target antigens are not known. Unique molecular identifiers had been added to the TCR beta cDNA libraries. TCRdb reprocessed the PCR reads via MiXCR and lists one record per CDR3 protein. This sample carries 750,000 to 950,000 distinct CDR3 sequences, about 53% of them seen once, and the ten largest clones take 4% to 5.5%. The sequenced sample consisted of blood. The source of these receptors is a girl under 18 with multiple sclerosis.

This chain uses TRBV12-3 or TRBV12-4 with TRBJ2-6; D unclear. Trimming shortened V by 5 bases and J by 2 bases, and 4 bases separated the two germline ends. This CDR3 comprises 13 residues. The CDR3 coding sequence is TGTGCCAGCAGTAAACCTGGGGCCAACGTCCTGACTTTC. This gives the protein CASSKPGANVLTF.

This chain links TRBV7-9 with TRBJ1-1, with unresolved D. V was clipped by 5 bases and J by 5 bases, with 9 bases between them. Germline loops: CDR1 SEHNR, CDR2 FQNEAQ (reference sequence). The CDR3 is 12 amino acids. The CDR3 loop is CASSPAHTEAFF. CDR3 bases: TGTGCCAGCAGCCCGGCCCATACTGAAGCTTTCTTT.

This clonotype was seen ten or more times. The V call is TRBV7-2, the J call TRBJ2-5; perhaps D is TRBD1 or TRBD2 (5 bases each). V was cut by 3 bases and J by 1 base, with 6 bases left in between. Germline V gene data show CDR1 as SGHTA and CDR2 as FQGNSA. There are 13 residues in the CDR3. CDR3: CASSFGGQETQYF. CDR3 coding DNA: TGTGCCAGCAGCTTTGGGGGCCAAGAGACCCAGTACTTC.

The chain links TRBV27 to TRBJ1-5; a possible D gene is TRBD1 (5 bases). This CDR3 spans 15 amino acids. The germline gives CDR1 MNHEY, CDR2 SMNVEV (reference sequence). Deletions cut 2 bases from V and 2 bases from J, with 10 bases between. CDR3: CASSLKGVGNQPQHF. As DNA, the CDR3 is TGTGCCAGCAGTTTAAAAGGGGTAGGCAATCAGCCCCAGCATTTT.

The V gene is TRBV6-5, the J gene TRBJ1-2; D is unclear. The CDR3 sequence is 16 residues long. V lost 0 bases and J 1 base, leaving 12 bases between the germline ends. Germline CDR1 is MNHEY and CDR2 is SVGAGI. The CDR3 reads CASSYSLEGFNYGYTF. The CDR3 DNA follows: TGTGCCAGCAGTTACTCATTAGAGGGTTTTAACTATGGCTACACCTTC.

This chain connects TRBV3-1 to TRBJ2-7; D is unclear. CDR1 LGHDT and CDR2 YNNKEL come from the germline V gene (reference sequence). Trimming left V 1 base short and J 6 bases short, with 16 bases between. The CDR3 runs 15 residues. The CDR3 DNA follows: TGTGCCAGCAGCCAAGCAAGGGCATTGTTGGGCGAGCAGTACTTC. It specifies CASSQARALLGEQYF.

The chain uses TRBV6-4 and TRBJ2-1; 7 bases line up with TRBD2. Germline V lookup: CDR1 MRHNA, CDR2 SNTAGT. V gave up 8 bases and J gave up 8 bases; unmatched junction bases: 18. The CDR3 extends over 16 amino acids. CDR3 in DNA: TGTGCCAGCCTCCACGGAGACACGGGGGGTAAGGATGAGCAGTTCTTC. This codes for CASLHGDTGGKDEQFF.

This chain links TRBV6-6 with TRBJ2-7, with D perhaps TRBD1 (6 bases). Germline V lookup: CDR1 MNHNY, CDR2 SVGAGI (reference sequence). The CDR3 spans 15 residues. V was shortened by 10 bases and J by 2 bases, with 21 bases between the two germline ends. CDR3 nucleotides: TGTGCCACCCTAGACGGAGACAGGTCTGCCTACGAGCAGTACTTC. Residues: CATLDGDRSAYEQYF.

The CDR3 DNA sequence: TGTGCCAGCAGTGGATTACCGGACAACCCCTACGAGCAGTACTTC. It codes for CASSGLPDNPYEQYF. V is TRBV6-6 and J is TRBJ2-7, with D maybe TRBD1 (5 bases). The CDR3 has 15 amino acids. Germline values: CDR1 MNHNY, CDR2 SVGAGI (reference sequence). V lost 5 bases and J lost 2, with 16 bases in between.

The genes are TRBV24-1 and TRBJ2-3; TRBD1 or TRBD2 may be the D gene (6 bases each). The ends were cut back, 3 bases at V and 3 bases at J, with 18 bases in the middle. The CDR3 length is 17 residues. Per the germline V gene, CDR1 is KGHDR and CDR2 is SFDVKD. The CDR3 protein is CATSDAPSGADTDTQYF. The CDR3, as DNA: TGTGCCACCAGTGATGCCCCCTCGGGGGCCGATACAGATACGCAGTATTTT.

The J gene is TRBJ2-1, the V gene TRBV10-2; D is perhaps TRBD2 (7 bases). V lost 4 bases to trimming and J lost 8 bases, with 9 bases between them. CDR3 length equals 12 residues. Looked up from germline, CDR1 is WSHSY and CDR2 is SAAADI. CDR3 DNA: TGCGCCAGCAGTGTAGGGGGGGATGAGCAGTTCTTC. This translates into CASSVGGDEQFF.

The gene calls are TRBV20-1 and TRBJ1-2; 7 bases align to TRBD1. The CDR3 length is 13 residues. Germline assignment: CDR1 DFQATT and CDR2 SNEGSKA (reference sequence). The J segment lost 4 bases and the V segment lost 6 bases, leaving 8 bases of the junction unmatched. DNA for the CDR3: TGCAGTGCACAGACAGGGAATGGCTATGGCTACACCTTC. This sequence encodes CSAQTGNGYGYTF.

The chain recombines TRBV6-5 with TRBJ2-1; D might be TRBD2 (6 bases). Trimming pared 2 bases from V and 0 bases from J, leaving 14 bases between. CDR1 MNHEY and CDR2 SVGAGI come from the germline V gene. The CDR3 loop spans 17 amino acids. The CDR3 here is CASSYGGSASSYNEQFF. CDR3 nucleotide sequence: TGTGCCAGCAGTTACGGGGGGAGCGCTAGCTCCTACAATGAGCAGTTCTTC.

The rearrangement uses TRBV25-1 and TRBJ2-5; no clear D gene. This CDR3 has 15 residues. Between the trimmed V and J ends, which lost 2 bases and 0 bases, there was a span of 10 bases. CDR1 is MGHDK and CDR2 is SYGVNS in the germline V gene. The CDR3 loop is CASSEHQTYQETQYF. The DNA for the CDR3 is TGTGCCAGCAGTGAACACCAGACGTACCAAGAGACCCAGTACTTC.

This clonotype has more than one count but fewer than ten. V gene TRBV29-1 combines with J gene TRBJ1-2, with 8 positions matching TRBD1. J was trimmed by 7 bases and V by 1 base; bases with no gene match: 5. CDR3 length: 13 residues. Germline CDR1 reads SQVTM; CDR2 reads ANQGSEA. CDR3 in DNA: TGCAGCGTTGAAGGGACAGGGTTTTTTGGCTACACCTTC. This encodes CSVEGTGFFGYTF.

The V call is TRBV27, the J call TRBJ2-1; D unclear. CDR1 and CDR2 (germline): MNHEY, SMNVEV (reference sequence). Trimming removed 5 bases at V and 1 base at J, with 6 bases between. This CDR3 has 13 amino acids. CDR3 protein: CASSTRSYNEQFF. The DNA for the CDR3 is TGTGCCAGCAGTACGCGGTCCTACAATGAGCAGTTCTTC.

The chain couples TRBV5-6 to TRBJ2-5; weak D call: TRBD2 (5 bases). The J call may not be correct, given that the DNA end is closer to TRBJ2-7. CDR3 length equals 15 residues. CDR1 SGHDT and CDR2 YYEEEE come from the germline V gene. The CDR3 DNA follows: TGTGCCAGCAGCTTGGACACCCGGACCAGCGGCGAGCAGTACTTC. Translated: CASSLDTRTSGEQYF.

The chain combines TRBV11-2 with TRBJ2-7; 14 bases are shared with TRBD2. The junction had 12 bases not matched to a gene; V was cut back by 5 bases and J by 0 bases. CDR1 and CDR2 (germline): SGHAT, FQNNGV. The CDR3 has 19 residues. The CDR3 is CASSPIRTSGRRSSYEQYF. The CDR3 nucleotides read TGTGCCAGCAGCCCTATCAGGACTAGCGGGAGGAGGAGCTCCTACGAGCAGTACTTC. The full variable domain, in which reference TRBV11-2 and TRBJ2-7 provide the parts outside the CDR3, is EAGVAQSPRYKIIEKRQSVAFWCNPISGHATLYWYQQILGQGPKLLIQFQNNGVVDDSQLPKDRFSAERLKGVDSTLKIQPAKLEDSAVYLCASSPIRTSGRRSSYEQYFGPGTRLTVT.

The chain recombines TRBV5-6 with TRBJ2-1, with 9 positions matching TRBD1. The J call may be mistaken, given a closer DNA end match to TRBJ2-7. The CDR3 consists of 16 residues. The germline gives CDR1 SGHDT, CDR2 YYEEEE. The DNA of the CDR3 is TGTGCCAGCAGCTTATGGGTAGGGACAGGGTACAATGAGCAGTACTTC. Translated: CASSLWVGTGYNEQYF.

This clonotype was seen a handful of times. The chain uses TRBV29-1 and TRBJ2-1; D possibly corresponds to TRBD2 (5 bases). Trimming took off 1 base at V and 4 bases at J, with 11 bases between the two ends. The germline gives CDR1 SQVTM, CDR2 ANQGSEA. CDR3 length equals 14 residues. Written as DNA, the CDR3 is TGCAGCGTTGAAGTCTGGACTGGGTACAATGAGCAGTTCTTC. It translates to CSVEVWTGYNEQFF.

Only a few counts were recorded for this clonotype. This sequence joins TRBV11-2 and TRBJ2-7, with 7 positions matching TRBD2. This CDR3 has 14 residues. V lost 2 bases to trimming and J lost 4 bases; unmatched junction nucleotides: 5. Germline V CDR1 and CDR2: SGHAT, FQNNGV. The CDR3 spells CASSLPSGTYEQYF. The CDR3 region has the DNA TGTGCCAGCAGCTTACCTAGCGGAACGTACGAGCAGTACTTC.

CDR3 DNA sequence: TGTGCCATCAGTGAGTCGGGCCTCGTTGGCTACACCTTC. It codes for CAISESGLVGYTF. This rearrangement joins TRBV10-3 to TRBJ1-2; unclear D gene. This CDR3 is built from 13 residues. Germline loops: CDR1 ENHRY, CDR2 SYGVKD. V dropped 0 bases and J dropped 7 bases, with 9 bases sitting between them.

The genes are TRBV10-3 and TRBJ2-3; D perhaps matches TRBD2 (6 bases). V lost 6 bases, J lost 6 bases, and 19 bases lay in between. This CDR3 is 15 amino acids long. CDR1 is ENHRY, CDR2 SYGVKD, per germline. CDR3 DNA: TGTGCCATCAGGGCGCTAGCGAGGGGAGTTGATACGCAGTATTTT. It yields the protein CAIRALARGVDTQYF.

This clonotype was counted a few times. V and J are TRBV11-1 and TRBJ1-2; D uncertain. CDR3 length equals 15 residues. Germline V CDR1 and CDR2: SGHAT, FQDESV (reference sequence). V lost 2 bases to trimming and J lost 4 bases, with 14 bases between them. The CDR3 sequence: CASSLNVGRSYGYTF. In nucleotides, the CDR3 is TGTGCCAGCAGCTTAAACGTCGGCAGGTCCTATGGCTACACCTTC.

The sample holds one count of this clonotype. The rearrangement uses TRBV29-1 and TRBJ1-2; a weak D match, TRBD1 (5 bases). Per germline, CDR1 SQVTM and CDR2 ANQGSEA. The CDR3 covers 14 residues. Between the trimmed V and J ends, which lost 2 bases and 6 bases, there was a span of 16 bases. CDR3 sequence: CSVEFQSRADGYTF. The DNA for the CDR3 is TGCAGCGTTGAATTCCAGAGCAGGGCGGATGGCTACACCTTC.

The chain employs TRBV9 and TRBJ1-2; D is unclear. Per the germline V gene, CDR1 is SGDLS and CDR2 is YYNGEE. The CDR3 covers 14 residues. With 4 bases removed from V and 8 bases from J, the gap between germline ends came to 18 bases. CDR3 sequence: CASSPPPIMGGYTF. The CDR3 coding sequence is TGTGCCAGCAGCCCCCCCCCCATCATGGGAGGCTACACCTTC.

Written as DNA, the CDR3 is TGCGCCAGCAGCCAACACCGGGACCTGGCTGGCTACACCTTC. Residues: CASSQHRDLAGYTF. The chain joins TRBV4-1 to TRBJ1-2, with a possible D match to TRBD1 (5 bases). Germline CDR1 and CDR2: MGHRA and YSYEKL. The CDR3 totals 14 residues. V gave up 2 bases and J gave up 7 bases, with 14 bases separating them.